The present T cell receptor beta chain was sequenced within a study of metastatic and nonmetastatic thyroid tumors. Turning to the study itself: The study looked at repertoires side by side in blood and in tumor or nodule tissue from malignant and benign thyroid patients.

A remark on this clone: Its antigen is not identified. A much larger clonotype is one base distant, so this may be a read error. It is likely a read error, because the conserved phenylalanine at the end of the CDR3 is missing.

Ahead of thyroid surgery, no patient had received treatment of any kind. Germline V gene lookup returns CDR1 KGHSY and CDR2 FQNENV. There are 16 residues in the CDR3. With 0 bases clipped from V and 5 bases from J, the junction kept 6 bases outside the gene matches. Study-wide results and limits: The reported finding was significantly higher TCR beta diversity in malignant thyroid tumors relative to benign nodules, in blood and tumor.

Per the authors' pipeline: CDR3 was compared across clinicopathological groups, and the resulting differences were used to build a distant-metastasis classifier for papillary thyroid cancer. MiXCR was used by TCRdb to re-call the PCR reads. It is TCRdb's table, rather than the study itself, that gives the V and J calls and clone size. This sample has roughly 30,000 clones; 15% to 20% occur once, and the top ten carry roughly 10%. The rearrangement joins TRBV16 to TRBJ2-2; TRBD1 matches 7 bases. This receptor was taken from a female donor with papillary thyroid cancer or a benign thyroid nodule (not recorded which). Some clones in this sample may be carry-over from other donors' samples. The sequencing sample was made of blood. The CDR3, as DNA: TGTGCCAGCAGCCAATCGTCGCAGGGGGATACCGGGGAGCTGTTTCTT. Residues: CASSQSSQGDTGELFL.